The TCR beta chain under discussion was sequenced for a study of cytomegalovirus exposure and HLA in healthy donors. General study findings and limits: Three chains linked to CMV were shown in vitro to be specific for CMV antigens.

In regard to this clone: Antigen: not known.

PCR involved 60 Vbeta and 13 Jbeta primers. Only in-frame clones appear in the TCRdb table, and some are missing; sequencing was by immunoSEQ multiplex PCR. The sample consists of 150,000 to 200,000 clones, about 80% of them appearing once. The CDR3 runs to 15 residues. V dropped 5 bases and J dropped 13; count of bases not matched to a gene: 20. The germline gives CDR1 LNHDA, CDR2 SQIVND (reference sequence). This sequence originates from a woman in her twenties or thirties in good health and CMV-seropositive. Sequenced sample: PBMCs. V usage is TRBV19 and J usage is TRBJ2-7; TRBD1 agrees at 7 bases. Here the CDR3 reads CASSRNSGQPNILYF. The CDR3 DNA is TGTGCCAGTAGTCGAAACTCGGGACAGCCCAATATTCTCTACTTC.